These 29 T cell receptor beta chains share one sample of origin, sequenced in a study of blood T cell repertoires in COVID-19. Profiled with immunoSEQ multiplex PCR; TCRdb holds only in-frame clones, not every one. This sample has approximately 120,000 clones, with about 82% found just once. Sequencing was done on a sample of peripheral blood. The origin of the receptors is a human donor in a cohort sampled during active COVID-19.

The chain joins TRBV30 to TRBJ1-5; 7 nucleotides agree with TRBD1. The germline V gene has CDR1 GTSNPN and CDR2 SVGIG (reference sequence). V lost 4 bases to trimming and J lost 7 bases; unmatched junction nucleotides: 10. CDR3 size: 14 residues. The chain's CDR3 is CAWKEGAGEQPQHF. The CDR3 region has the DNA TGTGCCTGGAAGGAGGGGGCAGGGGAGCAGCCCCAGCATTTT.

The gene calls are TRBV5-1 and TRBJ1-6; TRBD1 matches 9 bases. CDR1 SGHRS and CDR2 YFSETQ come from the germline V gene. J gave up 6 bases and V 6 bases, and 10 bases lay outside the gene matches. This CDR3 region has 16 residues. Here the CDR3 reads CASTRTGESSNSPLHF. As DNA, the CDR3 is TGCGCCAGCACCCGGACAGGGGAATCTTCTAATTCACCCCTCCACTTT.

This rearrangement joins TRBV7-9 to TRBJ2-1; 11 nucleotides align to TRBD2. The CDR3 length is 15 residues. The germline V gene encodes CDR1 SEHNR and CDR2 FQNEAQ (reference sequence). V dropped 3 bases and J dropped 5; count of bases not matched to a gene: 3. CDR3 sequence: CASSFTGLADNEQFF. For the CDR3, the DNA is TGTGCCAGCAGCTTTACGGGACTAGCGGACAATGAGCAGTTCTTC.

The chain carries TRBV6-5 and TRBJ1-2, with 8 bases fitting TRBD1. After removal of 6 bases from V and 5 bases from J, the junction contained 8 bases not matched to a gene. Per germline, CDR1 MNHEY and CDR2 SVGAGI. The CDR3 contains 14 residues. DNA of the CDR3: TGTGCCAGCAGAGCAGGGGGCAAGGGTTATGGCTACACCTTC. It encodes CASRAGGKGYGYTF.

A remark on this clone: One end of the junction fails to match germline, which may point to a read error. This chain joins TRBV18 and TRBJ2-7; 8 bases fit TRBD2. CDR3 length: 15 residues. Germline lookup yields CDR1 KGHSH and CDR2 LQKENI. Written as DNA, the CDR3 is TGTGCCAGCTCACCTCCGACTAGCGCCCTGCGTGGGCTCCACTTC. Its protein product is CASSPPTSALRGLHF.

CDR3 amino acids: CASSRDRVNEQFF. The CDR3 coding sequence is TGTGCCAGCAGTAGGGACAGGGTTAATGAGCAGTTCTTC. The V call is TRBV12-3 or TRBV12-4, the J call TRBJ2-1; 9 bases line up with TRBD1. The CDR3 extends over 13 amino acids. V lost 5 bases, J lost 7 bases, and 3 bases stayed unmatched.

The rearrangement links TRBV11-2 to TRBJ2-1, with 7 nucleotides matching TRBD1. Germline loops: CDR1 SGHAT, CDR2 FQNNGV. Germline trimming cut 5 bases from V and 7 bases from J; bases unmatched to any gene: 2. The CDR3 has 12 amino acids. This chain's CDR3 is CASSVTGNEQFF. The CDR3 DNA is TGTGCCAGCAGCGTGACAGGGAATGAGCAGTTCTTC.

Only a few counts were recorded for this clone. The chain couples TRBV4-3 to TRBJ1-3, with D unresolved. The CDR3 sequence is 15 residues long. CDR1 LGHNA and CDR2 YSLEER come from the germline V gene. V gave up 6 bases and J gave up 4 bases, with 16 bases separating them. The CDR3 DNA sequence: TGCGCCAGCAGTATGGGAGAGTTAGGGGGAAACACCATATATTTT. Protein: CASSMGELGGNTIYF.

The chain links TRBV7-2 to TRBJ1-2, with 9 nucleotides matching TRBD1. V trimming: 5 bases; J trimming: 0 bases; junction bases outside the gene matches: 4. Germline-derived CDR1 and CDR2 are SGHTA and FQGNSA. This CDR3 has 15 residues. CDR3 DNA: TGTGCCAGCAGCGGGGGACAGGGTCCTAACTATGGCTACACCTTC. It is translated as CASSGGQGPNYGYTF.

This chain connects TRBV14 to TRBJ2-1; a possible D gene is TRBD2 (6 bases). Deletions cut 4 bases from V and 2 bases from J, with 12 bases between. The V gene's germline CDR1 is SGHDN and CDR2 FVKESK. The CDR3 covers 15 residues. The CDR3 spells CASSRPGAPYNEQFF. In nucleotides, the CDR3 is TGTGCCAGCAGCCGGCCGGGAGCCCCCTACAATGAGCAGTTCTTC.

The chain is built from TRBV7-9 and TRBJ2-7; 13 positions match TRBD2. The germline gives CDR1 SEHNR, CDR2 FQNEAQ (reference sequence). The CDR3 consists of 17 residues. J lost 0 bases, V lost 5 bases, and 7 bases had no gene match. The CDR3 DNA reads TGTGCCAGCAGCCCCGGGACTAGCGGGGCAAGCTCCTACGAGCAGTACTTC. Translation: CASSPGTSGASSYEQYF.

The J gene is TRBJ2-2, the V gene TRBV7-6; TRBD2 might be the D (6 bases). V gave up 4 bases and J gave up 1 base, with 10 bases separating them. This CDR3 is built from 15 residues. Germline values: CDR1 SGHVS, CDR2 FNYEAQ. The CDR3 spells CASSSYGGNTGELFF. CDR3 nucleotide sequence: TGTGCCAGCAGCTCGTACGGGGGGAACACCGGGGAGCTGTTTTTT.

V usage is TRBV3-1 (or the pseudogene TRBV3-2) and J usage is TRBJ2-7; 8 bases line up with TRBD2. The CDR3 loop spans 17 amino acids. CDR1 and CDR2 (germline): LGHDT, YNNKEL (reference sequence). With 3 bases clipped from V and 0 bases from J, the junction kept 10 bases outside the gene matches. CDR3 nucleotides: TGTGCCAGCAGCCACCGACATCCCGGGACTAGCTCCTACGAGCAGTACTTC. Its protein product is CASSHRHPGTSSYEQYF.

The chain links TRBV10-3 to TRBJ2-7, with 7 bases fitting TRBD1. V lost 4 bases to trimming and J lost 7 bases; unmatched junction nucleotides: 13. This CDR3 is 15 amino acids long. The germline V gene encodes CDR1 ENHRY and CDR2 SYGVKD. This chain's CDR3 is CAISAPDRVKEEQYF. The CDR3 bases are TGTGCCATCAGTGCACCCGACAGGGTGAAAGAAGAGCAGTACTTC.

The chain uses TRBV2 and TRBJ2-3, with D uncertain. Germline V gene lookup returns CDR1 SNHLY and CDR2 FYNNEI. This CDR3 region has 12 residues. Trimming cost V 7 bases and J 2 bases, with 7 bases left between them. CDR3 region: CASTTNTDTQYF. The CDR3 DNA reads TGTGCCAGCACAACTAACACAGATACGCAGTATTTT.

V and J are TRBV21-1 and TRBJ1-3; the D call in the table, TRBD1, was not verified against the DNA. TRBV21-1 is a pseudogene locus. The CDR3 runs to 15 residues. CDR3 residues: CASSEQGESGNTIYF. As DNA, the CDR3 is TGTGCCAGCAGTGAACAGGGGGAGTCTGGAAACACCATATATTTT.

V usage is TRBV6-5 and J usage is TRBJ1-2, with D perhaps TRBD1 (6 bases). The CDR3 is 12 amino acids. Trimming cost V 7 bases and J 6 bases, with 12 bases left between them. CDR1 is MNHEY and CDR2 is SVGAGI in the germline V gene. In nucleotides, the CDR3 is TGTGCCAGCACGGGCAGGGGCGATGGCTACACCTTC. This encodes CASTGRGDGYTF.

The V and J genes are TRBV6-1 and TRBJ1-5, with D perhaps matching TRBD1 (5 bases). Between the trimmed V and J ends, which lost 3 bases and 5 bases, there was a span of 8 bases. Germline CDR1 MNHNS, CDR2 SASEGT. The CDR3 covers 13 residues. Here the CDR3 DNA reads TGTGCCAGCAGTGACAGGGATGATCAGCCCCAGCATTTT. Residues: CASSDRDDQPQHF.

A single count supports this clone. The chain is built from TRBV5-6 and TRBJ2-2; possible D gene TRBD2, 6 bases. Trimming took off 4 bases at V and 3 bases at J, with 19 bases between the two ends. From germline, CDR1 is SGHDT and CDR2 YYEEEE. This CDR3 has 17 amino acids. The CDR3 DNA reads as TGTGCCAGCAGCGAATTCCCGGGGCGGGACGACACCGGGGAGCTGTTTTTT. As protein: CASSEFPGRDDTGELFF.

This chain uses TRBV11-2 with TRBJ2-2; 7 bases map to TRBD2. Germline assignment: CDR1 SGHAT and CDR2 FQNNGV. The CDR3 length is 16 residues. J lost 6 bases, V lost 4 bases, and 11 bases had no gene match. This chain's CDR3 is CASSSRWARGAGELFF. The DNA of the CDR3 is TGTGCCAGCAGCTCCAGATGGGCCCGGGGGGCCGGGGAGCTGTTTTTT.

The V call is TRBV6-1, the J call TRBJ2-5; 7 bases agree with TRBD1. J gave up 2 bases and V 4 bases, and 10 bases lay outside the gene matches. The CDR3 is 16 amino acids. Germline CDR1 is MNHNS and CDR2 is SASEGT. CDR3 coding DNA: TGTGCCAGCAGTGGACAGGGATTCTGGTCTCAAGAGACCCAGTACTTC. Its translation is CASSGQGFWSQETQYF.

The chain joins TRBV27 to TRBJ2-7; no reliable D call. The CDR3 extends over 15 amino acids. The V end was cut by 5 bases, the J end by 2 bases, with 16 bases between. From germline, CDR1 is MNHEY and CDR2 SMNVEV (reference sequence). The CDR3 DNA reads as TGTGCCAGCAGTCCTCTTAGCTCTAATACCTACGAGCAGTACTTC. Translation: CASSPLSSNTYEQYF.

The gene calls are TRBV4-2 and TRBJ2-7; 8 bases align to TRBD2. The CDR3 is made up of 15 amino acids. The ends lost 7 bases at V and 3 bases at J; junction bases unmatched: 11. Germline V gene sequence: CDR1 LGHNA, CDR2 YNFKEQ. The CDR3 nucleotides are TGTGCCAGCACCGCAACTCCTAGCGGGTTCTACGAGCAGTACTTC. As protein: CASTATPSGFYEQYF.

This clone was seen more than once but under ten times. This chain uses TRBV5-5 with TRBJ1-3, with TRBD1 identical over 7 bases. The trim removed 3 bases at V and 4 bases at J, leaving 4 bases unmatched. Germline V gene data show CDR1 as SGHKS and CDR2 as YYEKEE (reference sequence). The CDR3 contains 14 residues. The CDR3 loop is CASSYGTAGNTIYF. The CDR3, as DNA: TGTGCCAGCAGCTATGGGACAGCCGGAAACACCATATATTTT.

The gene calls are TRBV7-2 and TRBJ1-3, with D unclear. Germline V gene lookup returns CDR1 SGHTA and CDR2 FQGNSA. Trimming took 5 bases from V and 0 from J, leaving 11 bases between them. There are 15 residues in the CDR3. CDR3 sequence (DNA): TGTGCCAGCAGCACAACGCTGCTCTCTGGAAACACCATATATTTT. Protein: CASSTTLLSGNTIYF.

The gene calls are TRBV5-1 and TRBJ2-5, with 9 bases lining up with TRBD1. Germline V lookup: CDR1 SGHRS, CDR2 YFSETQ. CDR3 length: 17 amino acids. J was trimmed by 2 bases and V by 4 bases; bases with no gene match: 12. The CDR3 coding sequence is TGCGCCAGCAGCATCGCAACAGGGGGCGATGATCAAGAGACCCAGTACTTC. Protein: CASSIATGGDDQETQYF.

This clone has just one count. The CDR3 here is CASSLDKRADTQYF. CDR3 bases: TGTGCCAGCAGCTTGGATAAGAGGGCAGATACGCAGTATTTT. The chain joins TRBV7-2 to TRBJ2-3; D perhaps matches TRBD2 (5 bases). Between the trimmed V and J ends, which lost 3 bases and 4 bases, there was a span of 11 bases. CDR3 length equals 14 residues. Looked up from germline, CDR1 is SGHTA and CDR2 is FQGNSA.

This chain connects TRBV27 to TRBJ2-3; tentative D call: TRBD2 (6 bases). V lost 3 bases, J lost 1 base, and 11 bases lay in between. Germline CDR1 reads MNHEY; CDR2 reads SMNVEV (reference sequence). The CDR3 covers 15 residues. Here the CDR3 DNA reads TGTGCCAGCAGTTTTTTACTAGCAGGCACAGATACGCAGTATTTT. Protein: CASSFLLAGTDTQYF.

This clone has only one observation. This chain joins TRBV19 and TRBJ2-1; 9 bases align to TRBD2. V gave up 1 base and J gave up 6 bases; unmatched junction bases: 4. Germline loops: CDR1 LNHDA, CDR2 SQIVND (reference sequence). CDR3 size: 15 residues. The CDR3 DNA reads TGTGCCAGTAGTATAGTTAGCGGGAGTGGCAATGAGCAGTTCTTC. Its protein product is CASSIVSGSGNEQFF.